A selection of T cell receptor beta chains follows, all from one sample in a study of blood T cell repertoires in COVID-19. Method: immunoSEQ multiplex PCR; TCRdb's copy keeps in-frame clones and lacks some. The sample has more than 80,000 clones; around 86% are singletons. The specimen was peripheral blood. All receptors derive from a man aged 35 to 55 with acute or convalescent COVID-19. Each CDR3 is given with its conserved first and last residue. The D gene is left open where the match is weak. Clone size is stated in some rows and not others, as once, few, many or a class when expanded.

j_call | d_call | clone_size | v_call | cdr3_aa | cdr3_nt
TRBJ2-1 | - | - | TRBV18 | CASSPQDGFWFF | TGTGCCAGCTCACCCCAGGATGGCTTTTGGTTCTTC
TRBJ1-1 | - | - | TRBV19 | CASSMKAAYTEAFF | TGTGCCAGTAGTATGAAGGCGGCGTACACTGAAGCTTTCTTT
TRBJ1-2 | TRBD1 | - | TRBV6-5 | CASSSHADRGDGYTF | TGTGCCAGCAGTTCTCATGCGGACAGGGGTGATGGCTACACCTTC
TRBJ2-3 | TRBD1 | few | TRBV2 | CASTQGGLSTDTQYF | TGTGCCAGCACCCAAGGGGGCCTTAGCACAGATACGCAGTATTTT
TRBJ2-7 | - | - | TRBV12-3/TRBV12-4 | CASSLVTEEQYF | TGTGCCAGCAGTTTAGTGACGGAGGAGCAGTACTTC
TRBJ2-3 | TRBD1 | - | TRBV20-1 | CSASNRDRSTDTQYF | TGCAGTGCTAGTAACAGGGACAGGAGCACAGATACGCAGTATTTT
TRBJ2-2 | - | - | TRBV5-6 | CASRSRVLNTGELFF | TGTGCCAGCAGGTCCCGGGTTCTAAACACCGGGGAGCTGTTTTTT
TRBJ1-2 | TRBD1 | few | TRBV4-2 | CASSQDIRTGGSYGYTF | TGTGCCAGCAGCCAAGACATTAGGACAGGGGGTTCCTATGGCTACACCTTC
TRBJ1-2 | TRBD1 | - | TRBV18 | CASSPENRGRGHTF | TGTGCCAGCTCACCAGAGAACAGGGGACGTGGCCACACCTTC
TRBJ2-5 | - | - | TRBV5-1 | CASRDNQETQYF | TGCGCCAGCCGGGACAACCAAGAGACCCAGTACTTC
TRBJ2-1 | - | - | TRBV5-6 | CASSFRGPTYNEQFF | TGTGCCAGCAGCTTCAGGGGTCCTACATACAATGAGCAGTTCTTC
TRBJ2-5 | - | - | TRBV9 | CASSVGGSRYQETQYF | TGTGCCAGCAGCGTTGGTGGGAGCCGCTACCAAGAGACCCAGTACTTC
TRBJ2-1 | TRBD1 | - | TRBV4-2 | CASSPRQGAGDEQFF | TGTGCCAGCAGCCCCAGACAGGGGGCTGGGGATGAGCAGTTCTTC
TRBJ2-7 | TRBD2 | few | TRBV7-2 | CASSPFWLAGTYEQYF | TGTGCCAGCAGCCCATTCTGGCTAGCGGGAACCTACGAGCAGTACTTC
TRBJ1-5 | - | - | TRBV7-6 | CASSLEQGFNQPQHF | TGTGCCAGCAGCTTAGAGCAGGGGTTCAATCAGCCCCAGCATTTT
TRBJ1-2 | - | - | TRBV18 | CASSVTLTGGYGYTF | TGTGCCAGCTCAGTGACATTAACCGGGGGGTATGGCTACACCTTC
TRBJ1-2 | - | few | TRBV12-3/TRBV12-4 | CASSFGQSGYTF | TGTGCCAGCAGTTTCGGACAGAGTGGCTACACCTTC
TRBJ2-3 | - | - | TRBV20-1 | CSAPLSDTQYF | TGCAGTGCCCCGTTGTCAGATACGCAGTATTTT
TRBJ2-1 | - | - | TRBV29-1 | CSVEDRSSYNEQFF | TGCAGCGTTGAAGATAGAAGCTCCTACAATGAGCAGTTCTTC
TRBJ1-1 | - | - | TRBV5-5 | CASSLGGQWDTEAFF | TGTGCCAGCAGCTTGGGGGGGCAGTGGGACACTGAAGCTTTCTTT
TRBJ2-2 | - | - | TRBV10-3 | CAISGRDKSSGELFF | TGTGCCATCAGTGGCCGGGACAAGTCCTCCGGGGAGCTGTTTTTT
TRBJ2-7 | - | - | TRBV20-1 | CSASGEYGYEQYF | TGCAGTGCTAGTGGGGAGTACGGCTACGAGCAGTACTTC
TRBJ1-1 | TRBD1 | - | TRBV2 | CASSERTGRGEAFF | TGTGCCAGCAGTGAACGGACAGGGCGGGGTGAAGCTTTCTTT
TRBJ1-4 | - | - | TRBV19 | CASSLSRATNEKLFF | TGTGCCAGTAGTCTGAGCAGGGCAACTAATGAAAAACTGTTTTTT
TRBJ2-7 | - | - | TRBV14 | CASSRPGAHSYEQYF | TGTGCCAGCAGCCGGCCGGGAGCCCACTCATACGAGCAGTACTTC
TRBJ1-1 | - | - | TRBV10-2 | CASSPDFNTEAFF | TGCGCCAGTTCACCCGACTTCAACACTGAAGCTTTCTTT
TRBJ1-2 | TRBD1 | - | TRBV19 | CASSIDRGVGGYTF | TGTGCCAGTAGTATCGACAGGGGTGTGGGTGGCTACACCTTC
TRBJ1-4 | - | once | TRBV12-3/TRBV12-4 | CASKGGANEKLFF | TGTGCCAGCAAGGGCGGGGCTAATGAAAAACTGTTTTTT
TRBJ1-6 | - | - | TRBV10-3 | CAISTRQADSPLHF | TGTGCCATCAGTACCCGTCAAGCTGATTCACCCCTCCACTTT
TRBJ2-7 | - | - | TRBV3-1/TRBV3-2 | CASSQYDEQYF | TGTGCCAGCAGCCAATATGACGAGCAGTACTTC
TRBJ2-2 | TRBD1 | once | TRBV6-1 | CASRHRQGGTGELFF | TGTGCCAGCAGACACAGACAGGGGGGCACCGGGGAGCTGTTTTTT
TRBJ1-2 | TRBD1 | - | TRBV12-5 | CASGRDSYSYGYTF | TGTGCTAGTGGTCGGGACAGCTACTCCTATGGCTACACCTTC
TRBJ1-2 | - | - | TRBV2 | CASGTRTNYGYTF | TGTGCCAGCGGCACCCGTACTAACTATGGCTACACCTTC
TRBJ1-6 | TRBD1 | - | TRBV5-1 | CASSETGANSPLHF | TGCGCCAGCAGCGAGACAGGGGCAAATTCACCCCTCCACTTT
TRBJ2-3 | - | - | TRBV6-2/TRBV6-3 | CASSYTDSHTDTQYF | TGTGCCAGCAGTTACACGGACAGCCACACAGATACGCAGTATTTT
TRBJ1-5 | TRBD1 | - | TRBV15 | CATSSGDRGNQPQHF | TGTGCCACCAGCAGTGGTGACAGGGGGAATCAGCCCCAGCATTTT
TRBJ2-7 | - | - | TRBV4-3 | CTSSVTHGIYEQYF | TGCACCAGCAGCGTCACCCACGGGATTTACGAGCAGTACTTC
TRBJ1-3 | - | once | TRBV7-8 | CASSLGVGAGSGNIIYF | TGTGCCAGCAGCTTAGGGGTGGGGGCAGGATCTGGAAACATCATATATTTT
TRBJ1-2 | - | - | TRBV12-3/TRBV12-4 | CASSLAAGVGYTF | TGTGCCAGCAGTTTAGCGGCCGGGGTTGGCTACACCTTC
TRBJ1-5 | - | - | TRBV5-8 | CASSYRGSGNQPQHF | TGTGCCAGCAGCTATAGGGGGTCGGGCAATCAGCCCCAGCATTTT
TRBJ2-3 | TRBD2 | - | TRBV7-2 | CASSPGAGLGTDTQYF | TGTGCCAGCAGCCCTGGAGCGGGACTAGGGACAGATACGCAGTATTTT
TRBJ2-7 | TRBD1 | - | TRBV29-1 | CSVTAGTGALQYF | TGCAGCGTTACTGCCGGGACAGGGGCCCTGCAGTACTTC
TRBJ1-2 | - | - | TRBV10-3 | CAIRSDSSGYTF | TGTGCCATCAGGAGTGACAGTAGCGGCTACACCTTC
TRBJ1-1 | TRBD1 | - | TRBV15 | CATSRDLTGGGEAFF | TGTGCCACCAGCAGAGACTTGACAGGGGGAGGTGAAGCTTTCTTT
TRBJ2-7 | - | - | TRBV3-1/TRBV3-2 | CASSQAGQSYEQYF | TGTGCCAGCAGCCAAGCTGGACAGAGCTACGAGCAGTACTTC
TRBJ2-5 | TRBD2 | - | TRBV11-2 | CASSSTIIAGGQETQYF | TGTGCCAGCAGCTCCACGATCATAGCGGGGGGTCAAGAGACCCAGTACTTC
TRBJ2-5 | TRBD1 | - | TRBV7-7 | CASSSRQGSPPETQYF | TGTGCTAGCAGCTCAAGACAGGGTTCTCCCCCAGAGACCCAGTACTTC
TRBJ2-5 | TRBD2 | - | TRBV19 | CASSIVAGGPLETQYF | TGTGCCAGTAGTATAGTAGCGGGGGGGCCATTGGAGACCCAGTACTTC